These 22 T cell receptor beta chains share one sample of origin, sequenced in a study of T cells expressing NK-cell markers. TCRdb reprocessed the 5' RACE reads and keeps a single row for each CDR3 protein, giving no DNA. Seen in this sample are about 190,000 distinct CDR3 sequences; the ten most common clones hold over 20%. The sample taken for sequencing was blood T cells: a sorted CD56 or NKG2C T cell subset, CD4+ or CD8+ T cells, or bulk PBMC T cells (not recorded which). All receptors derive from a man aged 18-70 years in good health.

CDR3 loop: CASSYTDPGAFGELFF. The chain links TRBV6-5 to TRBJ2-2; the D gene TCRdb calls, TRBD1, cannot be checked with no DNA. The length of the CDR3 is 16 residues. The germline CDR1 and CDR2 sequences are MNHEY and SVGAGI.

V gene TRBV19 combines with J gene TRBJ1-1. The germline CDR1 and CDR2 sequences are LNHDA and SQIVND (reference sequence). The CDR3 runs 12 residues. CDR3 sequence: CATLHDTTEAFF.

This sequence joins TRBV4-1 and TRBJ2-4; TCRdb calls TRBD2, which cannot be checked without DNA. The CDR3 has 22 amino acids. The V gene's germline CDR1 is MGHRA and CDR2 YSYEKL. The CDR3 sequence is CASSQDEFQPSGGNIAKNIQYF.

The rearrangement links TRBV2 to TRBJ2-1; TCRdb returns TRBD1, unconfirmable since there is no DNA. CDR1 SNHLY and CDR2 FYNNEI come from the germline V gene. CDR3 length: 13 amino acids. CDR3 loop: CGLRDRGSDEQFF.

CDR3 in amino acids: CASSFVDNEQFF. The J gene is TRBJ2-1, the V gene TRBV28. The CDR3 totals 12 residues. The V gene's germline CDR1 is MDHEN and CDR2 SYDVKM.

The chain joins TRBV3-1 to TRBJ2-3; TCRdb returns TRBD1, unconfirmable since there is no DNA. CDR1 and CDR2 (germline): LGHDT, YNNKEL (reference sequence). CDR3 size: 16 residues. The CDR3 loop reads CASSPRPGVSTDTQYF.

CDR3 sequence reads: CASSLTGNTGELFF. V is TRBV28 and J is TRBJ2-2; the TCRdb call, TRBD1, lacks DNA for checking. The CDR3 covers 14 residues. Germline loops: CDR1 MDHEN, CDR2 SYDVKM.

The V call is TRBV19, the J call TRBJ2-1; TCRdb indicates TRBD1, and absent DNA this call remains unverified. Germline V gives CDR1 LNHDA, CDR2 SQIVND (reference sequence). The CDR3 runs to 15 residues. CDR3 amino acids: CASSIGGYGSNEQFF.

This sequence joins TRBV5-5 and TRBJ2-5; the TCRdb call, TRBD1, lacks DNA for checking. Germline CDR1 SGHKS, CDR2 YYEKEE (reference sequence). The CDR3 totals 15 residues. The CDR3 sequence is CASSLGSVGRETQYF.

The V call is TRBV7-8, the J call TRBJ1-6. This CDR3 spans 12 amino acids. CDR1 and CDR2 (germline): SGHVS, FQNEAQ. The CDR3 here is CGRDSYNSPLHF.

The chain couples TRBV20-1 to TRBJ2-3; TCRdb designates TRBD2, a call that cannot be tested without DNA. Per germline, CDR1 DFQATT and CDR2 SNEGSKA (reference sequence). The CDR3 is 14 residues long. Here the CDR3 reads CSAEAGGFTDTQYF.

The chain uses TRBV15 and TRBJ2-4; TCRdb's D gene call, TRBD2, goes unchecked for lack of DNA. The CDR3 is 16 residues long. Per the germline V gene, CDR1 is LNHNV and CDR2 is YYDKDF (reference sequence). The CDR3: CATSRRDGEARNIQYF. The complete variable domain, with remaining parts taken from reference TRBV15 and TRBJ2-4, reads DAMVIQNPRYQVTQFGKPVTLSCSQTLNHNVMYWYQQKSSQAPKLLFHYYDKDFNNEADTPDNFQSRRPNTSFCFLDIRSPGLGDTAMYLCATSRRDGEARNIQYFGAGTRLSVL.

V usage is TRBV29-1 and J usage is TRBJ1-2. The CDR3 is 13 residues long. CDR1 is SQVTM, CDR2 ANQGSEA, per germline. CDR3 loop: CSVEGGANYGYTF.

V and J are TRBV13 and TRBJ2-2. This CDR3 is 16 amino acids long. Germline CDR1 PRHDT, CDR2 FYEKMQ (reference sequence). The CDR3 is CASSFGLAVNTGELFF.

V gene TRBV7-9 combines with J gene TRBJ1-5; absent DNA, TCRdb's TRBD1 call cannot be checked. The germline gives CDR1 SEHNR, CDR2 FQNEAQ (reference sequence). The CDR3 runs 17 residues. Here the CDR3 reads CASSDSRSGVGNQPQHF.

This chain joins TRBV6-4 and TRBJ2-2; TCRdb outputs TRBD1, but without DNA this stays unchecked. The CDR3 extends over 16 amino acids. CDR1 MRHNA and CDR2 SNTAGT come from the germline V gene. CDR3 sequence: CASSDIPGQGVGELFF.

This CDR3 is CASSLLGTGGNTEAFF. J is TRBJ1-1 and V is TRBV27; TCRdb's D call, TRBD1, is unchecked because there is no DNA. The CDR3 contains 16 residues. Germline V gene lookup returns CDR1 MNHEY and CDR2 SMNVEV (reference sequence).

The CDR3 loop is CASGGQGASNTGELFF. J is TRBJ2-2 and V is TRBV28; TCRdb selects TRBD1, and the lack of DNA leaves this call unchecked. The germline gives CDR1 MDHEN, CDR2 SYDVKM. The CDR3 is made up of 16 amino acids.

This chain joins TRBV12-3 or TRBV12-4 and TRBJ2-2. This CDR3 spans 17 amino acids. The CDR3 sequence is CASSLSGLLGSPGSCFF.

The chain combines TRBV6-5 with TRBJ2-2; there is no DNA to check the TCRdb D call of TRBD2. The V gene's germline CDR1 is MNHEY and CDR2 SVGAGI. The CDR3 totals 17 residues. The CDR3 sequence is CASGGLGLAVSYGELFF.

J is TRBJ2-3 and V is TRBV13; with no DNA, the TCRdb D assignment of TRBD2 cannot be verified. The CDR3 is 16 amino acids. The germline V gene encodes CDR1 PRHDT and CDR2 FYEKMQ (reference sequence). The CDR3 loop reads CASSMLLAGGRDTQYF.

This chain connects TRBV28 to TRBJ2-5; TCRdb's D gene call, TRBD2, goes unchecked for lack of DNA. The CDR3 consists of 17 residues. Germline assignment: CDR1 MDHEN and CDR2 SYDVKM. This CDR3 is CASSNPQLLAGGETQYF. Full variable domain (missing parts from reference TRBV28 and TRBJ2-5): DVKVTQSSRYLVKRTGEKVFLECVQDMDHENMFWYRQDPGLGLRLIYFSYDVKMKEKGDIPEGYSVSREKKERFSLILESASTNQTSMYLCASSNPQLLAGGETQYFGPGTRLLVL.